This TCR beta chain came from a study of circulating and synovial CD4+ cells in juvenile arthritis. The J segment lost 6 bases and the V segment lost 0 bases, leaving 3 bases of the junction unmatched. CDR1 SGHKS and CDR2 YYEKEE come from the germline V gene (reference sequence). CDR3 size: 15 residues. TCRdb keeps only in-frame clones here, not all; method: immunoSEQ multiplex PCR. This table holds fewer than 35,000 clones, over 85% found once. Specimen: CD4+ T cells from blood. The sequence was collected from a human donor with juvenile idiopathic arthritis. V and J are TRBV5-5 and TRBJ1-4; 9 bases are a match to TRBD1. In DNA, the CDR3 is TGTGCCAGCAGCTTGGTGGGACAGGGCTATGAAAAACTGTTTTTT. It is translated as CASSLVGQGYEKLFF.